The 7 T cell receptor beta chains given below trace back to one sample, sequenced in a study of blood T cell repertoires in COVID-19. Sequenced by immunoSEQ multiplex PCR; TCRdb stores in-frame clones only, minus some. The sample has fewer than 150,000 clones; about 76% are singletons. Sequenced: peripheral blood. These receptor sequences come from a man older than 75 with acute or convalescent COVID-19.

This sequence joins TRBV11-2 and TRBJ2-2, with D possibly TRBD1 on 5 matching bases. V was cut by 3 bases and J by 5 bases, with 10 bases left in between. Germline assignment: CDR1 SGHAT and CDR2 FQNNGV. This CDR3 contains 14 residues. This CDR3 reads CASSFPGPTGELFF. The CDR3, as DNA: TGTGCCAGCAGCTTTCCAGGGCCGACCGGGGAGCTGTTTTTT.

This clone occurred many times. The rearrangement links TRBV6-5 to TRBJ1-2; 7 nucleotides match TRBD1. The CDR3 has 15 amino acids. The germline V gene encodes CDR1 MNHEY and CDR2 SVGAGI. V trimming: 6 bases; J trimming: 7 bases; junction bases outside the gene matches: 14. The CDR3 DNA reads TGTGCCAGCAGGAGGGGGACAGCGAGTAAGGGTGGCTACACCTTC. The encoded protein is CASRRGTASKGGYTF.

The chain is built from TRBV5-1 and TRBJ2-2; perhaps TRBD1 as D (6 bases). The germline V and J ends were trimmed by 3 bases and 3 bases, with 15 bases remaining between them. This CDR3 has 16 amino acids. Germline loops: CDR1 SGHRS, CDR2 YFSETQ. This CDR3 reads CASSSTGTPDTGELFF. The DNA of the CDR3 is TGCGCCAGCAGCTCGACCGGGACACCCGACACCGGGGAGCTGTTTTTT.

The rearrangement uses TRBV5-1 and TRBJ1-3; no clear D gene. The CDR3 length is 16 residues. V lost 0 bases, J lost 0 bases, and 10 bases lay in between. Germline CDR1 reads SGHRS; CDR2 reads YFSETQ. The CDR3 loop is CASSLVGESSGNTIYF. The CDR3 coding sequence is TGCGCCAGCAGCTTGGTCGGGGAAAGCTCTGGAAACACCATATATTTT. Full variable domain (remainder filled in from reference TRBV5-1 and TRBJ1-3): KAGVTQTPRYLIKTRGQQVTLSCSPISGHRSVSWYQQTPGQGLQFLFEYFSETQRNKGNFPGRFSGRQFSNSRSEMNVSTLELGDSALYLCASSLVGESSGNTIYFGEGSWLTVV.

The chain combines TRBV5-4 with TRBJ2-3, with D possibly matching TRBD1 (6 bases). From germline, CDR1 is SGHNT and CDR2 YYREEE (reference sequence). The V gene lost 2 bases and the J gene lost 2 bases, with 15 bases spanning the gap. The CDR3 contains 16 residues. The CDR3 reads CASSFPNDRITDTQYF. The CDR3 nucleotides read TGTGCCAGCAGCTTTCCCAACGACAGGATCACAGATACGCAGTATTTT.

J is TRBJ2-7 and V is TRBV7-2; 8 positions agree with TRBD2. This CDR3 comprises 15 residues. Germline loops: CDR1 SGHTA, CDR2 FQGNSA. Losses at the gene ends were 4 bases for V and 2 bases for J; bases not matched to a gene: 7. CDR3 coding DNA: TGTGCCAGCAGCTACATAGCGGGGAGCACCTACGAGCAGTACTTC. Residues: CASSYIAGSTYEQYF.

The chain uses TRBV18 and TRBJ2-7; D is unclear. Germline loops: CDR1 KGHSH, CDR2 LQKENI. Trimming took off 3 bases at V and 1 base at J, with 13 bases between the two ends. This CDR3 comprises 15 residues. CDR3 DNA sequence: TGTGCCAGCTCACCGATTGTACAGCCTTCCTACGAGCAGTACTTC. Protein: CASSPIVQPSYEQYF.